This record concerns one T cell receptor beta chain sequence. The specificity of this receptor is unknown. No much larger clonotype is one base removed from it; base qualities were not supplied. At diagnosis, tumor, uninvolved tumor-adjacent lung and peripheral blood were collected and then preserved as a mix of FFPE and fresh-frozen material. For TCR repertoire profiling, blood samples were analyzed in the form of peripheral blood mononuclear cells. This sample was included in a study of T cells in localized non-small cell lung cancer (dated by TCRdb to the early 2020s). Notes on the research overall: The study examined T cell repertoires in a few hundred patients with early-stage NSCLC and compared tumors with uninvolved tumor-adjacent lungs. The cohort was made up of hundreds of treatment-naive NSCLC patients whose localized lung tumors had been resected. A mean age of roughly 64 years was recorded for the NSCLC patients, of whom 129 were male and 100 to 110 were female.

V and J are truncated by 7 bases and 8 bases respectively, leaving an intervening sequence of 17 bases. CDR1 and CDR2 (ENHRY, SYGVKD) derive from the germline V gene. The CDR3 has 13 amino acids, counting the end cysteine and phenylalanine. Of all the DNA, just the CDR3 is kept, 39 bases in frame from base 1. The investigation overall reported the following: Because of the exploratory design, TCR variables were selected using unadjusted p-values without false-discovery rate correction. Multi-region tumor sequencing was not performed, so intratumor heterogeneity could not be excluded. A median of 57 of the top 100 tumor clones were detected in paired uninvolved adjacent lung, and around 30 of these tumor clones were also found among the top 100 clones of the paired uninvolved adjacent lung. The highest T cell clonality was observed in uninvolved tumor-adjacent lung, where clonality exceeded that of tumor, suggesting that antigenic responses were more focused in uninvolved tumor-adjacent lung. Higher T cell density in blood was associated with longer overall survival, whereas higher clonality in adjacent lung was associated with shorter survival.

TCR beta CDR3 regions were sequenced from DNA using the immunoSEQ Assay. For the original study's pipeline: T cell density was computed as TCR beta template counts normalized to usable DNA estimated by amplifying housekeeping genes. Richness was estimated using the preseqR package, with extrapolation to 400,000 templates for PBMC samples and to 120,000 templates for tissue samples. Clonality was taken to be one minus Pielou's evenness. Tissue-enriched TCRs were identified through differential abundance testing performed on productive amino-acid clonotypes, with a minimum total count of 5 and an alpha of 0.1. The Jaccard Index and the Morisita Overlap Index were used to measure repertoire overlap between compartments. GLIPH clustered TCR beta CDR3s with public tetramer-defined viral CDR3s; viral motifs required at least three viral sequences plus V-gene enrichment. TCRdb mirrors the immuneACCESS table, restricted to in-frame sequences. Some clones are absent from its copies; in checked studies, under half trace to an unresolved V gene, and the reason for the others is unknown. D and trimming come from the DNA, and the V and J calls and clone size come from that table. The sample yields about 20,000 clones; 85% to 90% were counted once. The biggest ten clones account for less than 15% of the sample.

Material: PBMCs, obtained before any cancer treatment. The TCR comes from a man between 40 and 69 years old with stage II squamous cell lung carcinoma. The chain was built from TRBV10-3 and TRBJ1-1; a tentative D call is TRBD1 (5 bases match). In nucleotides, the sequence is TGTGCCATCAAAGATTCCGGGACGGAGGAAGCTTTCTTT. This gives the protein CAIKDSGTEEAFF.